The 20 T cell receptor beta chains reported below all come from one sample, sequenced in a study of spatial heterogeneity in lung cancer. Indicated time point: sample taken at primary tumor resection. Material for sequencing was whole RNA from tumor, nontumor lung or frozen PBMC, left unsorted. From the 5' RACE reads, TCRdb called clonotypes with MiXCR, one entry per CDR3 protein. The data show 45,000 to 65,000 distinct CDR3 sequences, around 6.7% seen once. The sample consisted of PBMCs, taken at surgery. The receptors derive from a female donor with early-stage non-small cell lung cancer.

This clonotype appeared many times. The chain recombines TRBV6-2 or TRBV6-3 with TRBJ2-2; 7 bases line up with TRBD1. The CDR3 consists of 15 residues. Germline loops: CDR1 MNHEY, CDR2 SVGEGT. V was pared by 2 bases and J by 6 bases, with 6 bases of the junction left unmatched. The CDR3 DNA reads as TGTGCCAGCAGTTACCCGGAAACAGGGGCCGGGGAGCTGTTTTTT. Translated: CASSYPETGAGELFF.

The sample holds many counts of this clonotype. V usage is TRBV6-2 or TRBV6-3 and J usage is TRBJ1-5; D ambiguous. Germline values: CDR1 MNHEY, CDR2 SVGEGT. The CDR3 is 11 residues long. Trimming cost V 6 bases and J 3 bases, with 3 bases left between them. The DNA of the CDR3 is TGTGCCAGCAGAAACAATCAGCCCCAGCATTTT. Amino acid sequence: CASRNNQPQHF.

V gene TRBV3-1 combines with J gene TRBJ2-4; D may be TRBD2 (5 bases). This CDR3 contains 16 residues. Germline V CDR1 and CDR2: LGHDT, YNNKEL (reference sequence). The ends were cut back, 4 bases at V and 2 bases at J, with 15 bases in the middle. CDR3 loop: CASSRVTGYTKNIQYF. The CDR3 DNA reads TGTGCCAGCAGCCGGGTAACGGGGTATACCAAAAACATTCAGTACTTC.

This clonotype was seen a few times. The chain recombines TRBV11-2 with TRBJ2-2; 15 bases line up with TRBD2. The CDR3 spans 18 residues. CDR1 is SGHAT and CDR2 is FQNNGV in the germline V gene. With 5 bases clipped from V and 4 bases from J, the junction kept 8 bases outside the gene matches. The CDR3 region has the DNA TGTGCCAGCAGCCCCGGGACTAGCGGGGGGCCCTCCACCGGGGAGCTGTTTTTT. Protein sequence: CASSPGTSGGPSTGELFF.

This clonotype was counted many times. The chain recombines TRBV5-1 with TRBJ2-7; 7 nucleotides match TRBD1. The length of the CDR3 is 15 residues. Unmatched junction bases numbered 11, after V lost 7 bases and J lost 1 base. The germline CDR1 and CDR2 sequences are SGHRS and YFSETQ. The DNA of the CDR3 is TGCGCCAGCCAGGAAGACACAGGGGCTTCCTACGAGCAGTACTTC. This sequence encodes CASQEDTGASYEQYF.

This clonotype came up many times. V and J are TRBV13 and TRBJ2-7, with 7 bases that match TRBD1. Germline V gene sequence: CDR1 PRHDT, CDR2 FYEKMQ (reference sequence). The V segment lost 6 bases and the J segment 3 bases; nucleotides outside the gene matches: 8. The CDR3 totals 14 residues. The CDR3 protein is CASSPGTAFYEQYF. Here the CDR3 DNA reads TGTGCCAGCAGTCCCGGGACAGCGTTCTACGAGCAGTACTTC.

The J gene is TRBJ2-3, the V gene TRBV18; the match to TRBD2 covers 9 bases. The J segment lost 2 bases and the V segment lost 1 base, leaving 4 bases of the junction unmatched. CDR1 KGHSH and CDR2 LQKENI come from the germline V gene. There are 16 residues in the CDR3. The CDR3 coding sequence is TGTGCCAGCTCACCACAGCGGGGGGCCAACACAGATACGCAGTATTTT. Translated: CASSPQRGANTDTQYF. The full variable domain, completed using reference TRBV18 and TRBJ2-3, is NAGVMQNPRHLVRRRGQEARLRCSPMKGHSHVYWYRQLPEEGLKFMVYLQKENIIDESGMPKERFSAEFPKEGPSILRIQQVVRGDSAAYFCASSPQRGANTDTQYFGPGTRLTVL.

This clonotype was detected many times. The rearrangement joins TRBV5-1 to TRBJ2-2; 10 bases align to TRBD2. The V gene end was trimmed by 2 bases and the J gene end by 6 bases; junction bases not matched to a gene: 7. CDR1 and CDR2 (germline): SGHRS, YFSETQ. This CDR3 is built from 16 residues. DNA of the CDR3: TGCGCCAGCAGCTTAAGCCTAGCGGGGGAAGCCGGGGAGCTGTTTTTT. It translates to CASSLSLAGEAGELFF.

This clonotype was seen repeatedly, ten times or more. The J gene is TRBJ2-3, the V gene TRBV4-2, with 11 bases fitting TRBD2. Germline V lookup: CDR1 LGHNA, CDR2 YNFKEQ. J lost 4 bases, V lost 4 bases, and 7 bases had no gene match. This CDR3 is 16 amino acids long. The DNA of the CDR3 is TGTGCCAGCAGCCTTGGAACTAGCGGGGGCGCAGATACGCAGTATTTT. Encoded protein: CASSLGTSGGADTQYF.

There are a few counts of this clonotype. The V call is TRBV29-1, the J call TRBJ1-4; D perhaps matches TRBD1 (6 bases). Trimming removed 7 bases at V and 8 bases at J, with 17 bases between. Germline V gives CDR1 SQVTM, CDR2 ANQGSEA. The CDR3 spans 13 residues. CDR3 residues: CSARDKRLEKLFF. The CDR3 DNA sequence: TGCAGCGCCCGGGACAAAAGATTGGAAAAACTGTTTTTT. The whole variable domain, filled in from reference TRBV29-1 and TRBJ1-4, reads SAVISQKPSRDICQRGTSLTIQCQVDSQVTMMFWYRQQPGQSLTLIATANQGSEATYESGFVIDKFPISRPNLTFSTLTVSNMSPEDSSIYLCSARDKRLEKLFFGSGTQLSVL.

This clonotype came up many times. This chain links TRBV12-3 or TRBV12-4 with TRBJ2-2, with a tentative D call TRBD2 (5 bases). There are 14 residues in the CDR3. Deletions cut 7 bases from V and 9 bases from J, with 18 bases between. CDR3 nucleotides: TGTGCCAGCACCCCCAGTGGAGGTGGCTGGGAGCTGTTTTTT. It encodes CASTPSGGGWELFF.

This chain uses TRBV6-5 with TRBJ2-4, with 9 bases identical to TRBD1. Germline CDR1 MNHEY, CDR2 SVGAGI. The length of the CDR3 is 16 residues. Unmatched junction bases numbered 7, after V lost 6 bases and J lost 1 base. DNA of the CDR3: TGTGCCAGCAGCGACTCGGACAGGGGTGCCAAAAACATTCAGTACTTC. This codes for CASSDSDRGAKNIQYF.

V gene TRBV20-1 combines with J gene TRBJ1-1; D unclear. CDR1 DFQATT and CDR2 SNEGSKA come from the germline V gene (reference sequence). CDR3 length: 12 residues. CDR3 region: CGPFRPNTEAFF. In DNA form, the CDR3 reads TGCGGGCCCTTTCGCCCTAACACTGAAGCTTTCTTT.

This clonotype was detected ten times or more. This chain joins TRBV9 and TRBJ2-5; 8 bases are a match to TRBD2. The V and J ends lost 4 bases and 4 bases, in that order; junction bases with no gene match: 6. The CDR3 has 14 amino acids. Per germline, CDR1 SGDLS and CDR2 YYNGEE. CDR3 DNA sequence: TGTGCCAGCAGCCCGGGGGGGGCGAGAGAGACCCAGTACTTC. It is translated as CASSPGGARETQYF.

The rearrangement uses TRBV12-3 or TRBV12-4 and TRBJ1-2, with TRBD1 matching 7 bases. The CDR3 sequence is 14 residues long. V shed 6 bases and J 0 bases; nucleotides not matched to a gene: 4. CDR3: CASRMTGSNYGYTF. The CDR3 DNA is TGTGCCAGCAGGATGACAGGGTCTAACTATGGCTACACCTTC.

This clonotype was picked up many times. The chain uses TRBV11-2 and TRBJ2-3; 7 nucleotides agree with TRBD1. Germline CDR1 and CDR2: SGHAT and FQNNGV. The CDR3 is made up of 16 amino acids. V gave up 4 bases and J gave up 8 bases; unmatched junction bases: 15. CDR3 sequence: CASSSLLGARQGTQYF. Written as DNA, the CDR3 is TGTGCCAGCAGCTCGCTACTAGGGGCTAGACAGGGTACGCAGTATTTT.

The chain joins TRBV2 to TRBJ2-6; no reliable D call. The CDR3 has 14 residues. In germline, CDR1 is SNHLY, CDR2 FYNNEI. Trimming shortened V by 1 base and J by 2 bases, and 3 bases separated the two germline ends. For the CDR3, the DNA is TGTGCCAGCAGTGAAGTTGCTGGGGCCAACGTCCTGACTTTC. It codes for CASSEVAGANVLTF.

About this clonotype itself: Given a much more abundant clone one base away, this may be a read error. As the CDR3 is not closed by the conserved phenylalanine or tryptophan, this likely results from a read error. It is unclear where the CDR3 begins or ends on the DNA, so no DNA is shown, and the CDR3 is as TCRdb lists it. The V call is TRBV12-3 or TRBV12-4, the J call TRBJ2-3; the D call of TRBD1 is as the table states it, not checked on the DNA. The CDR3 has 9 amino acids, counting both end residues. The chain's CDR3 is CASSPPQAL.

In this sample, this clonotype turned up many times. The CDR3 here is CASSQHGLAGGNEQFF. CDR3 in DNA: TGTGCCAGCAGCCAGCACGGTCTAGCGGGTGGCAATGAGCAGTTCTTC. The chain is built from TRBV14 and TRBJ2-1; 8 nucleotides match TRBD2. From germline, CDR1 is SGHDN and CDR2 FVKESK. CDR3 length: 16 residues. V lost 3 bases and J lost 6; bases outside the gene matches: 10.

In its sample, this clonotype was seen once. This may be a read error: a much more frequent sequence differs by one nucleotide. The CDR3 nucleotides read TGTACCACCAGAACGGGCTCCTACAATGAGCAGTTCTTC. It is translated as CTTRTGSYNEQFF. This sequence joins TRBV28 and TRBJ2-1; D remains unclear. Germline V gene sequence: CDR1 MDHEN, CDR2 SYDVKM. This CDR3 region has 13 residues.